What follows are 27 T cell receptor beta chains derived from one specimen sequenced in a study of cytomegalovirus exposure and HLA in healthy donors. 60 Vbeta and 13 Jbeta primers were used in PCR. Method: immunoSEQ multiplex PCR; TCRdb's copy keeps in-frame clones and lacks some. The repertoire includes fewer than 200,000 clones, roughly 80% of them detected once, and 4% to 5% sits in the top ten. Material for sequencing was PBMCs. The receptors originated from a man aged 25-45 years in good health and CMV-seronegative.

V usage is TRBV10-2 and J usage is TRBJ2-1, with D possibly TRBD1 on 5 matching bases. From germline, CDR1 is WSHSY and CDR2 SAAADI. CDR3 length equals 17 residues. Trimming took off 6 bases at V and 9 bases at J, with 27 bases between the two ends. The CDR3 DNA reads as TGCGCCAGCAGCATCATGTCTCAGGGTTCGCAGGCCGGTGAGCAGTTCTTC. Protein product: CASSIMSQGSQAGEQFF.

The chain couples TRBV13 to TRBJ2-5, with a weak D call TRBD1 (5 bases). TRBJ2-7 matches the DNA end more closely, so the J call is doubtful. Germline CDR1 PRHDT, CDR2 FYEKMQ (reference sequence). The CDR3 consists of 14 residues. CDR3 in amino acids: CASSSFLGRDEQYF. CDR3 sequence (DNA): TGTGCCAGCAGCTCCTTTCTGGGGCGCGACGAGCAGTACTTC.

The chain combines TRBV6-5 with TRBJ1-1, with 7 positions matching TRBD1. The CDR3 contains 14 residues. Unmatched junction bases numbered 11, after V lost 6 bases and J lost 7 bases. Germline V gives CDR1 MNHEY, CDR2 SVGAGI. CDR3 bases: TGTGCCAGCAGAGATCGACAGGGTTTACGTGAAGCTTTCTTT. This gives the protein CASRDRQGLREAFF.

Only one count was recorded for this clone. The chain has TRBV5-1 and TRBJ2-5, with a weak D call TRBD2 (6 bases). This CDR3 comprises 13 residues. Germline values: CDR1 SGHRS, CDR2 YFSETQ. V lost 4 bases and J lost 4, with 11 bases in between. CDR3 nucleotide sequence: TGCGCCAGCAGCCCGACTAGGCGAGAGACCCAGTACTTC. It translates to CASSPTRRETQYF.

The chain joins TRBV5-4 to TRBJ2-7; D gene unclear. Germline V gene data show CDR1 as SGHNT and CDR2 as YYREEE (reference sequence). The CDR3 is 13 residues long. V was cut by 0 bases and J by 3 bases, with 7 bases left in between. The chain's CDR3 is CASSLDRIYEQYF. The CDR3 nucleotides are TGTGCCAGCAGCTTGGACAGAATCTACGAGCAGTACTTC.

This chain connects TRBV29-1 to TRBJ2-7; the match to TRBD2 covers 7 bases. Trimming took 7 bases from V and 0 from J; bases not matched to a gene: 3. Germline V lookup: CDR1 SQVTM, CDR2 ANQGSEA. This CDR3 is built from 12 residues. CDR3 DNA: TGCAGCGCCACTAGCGCCTCCTACGAGCAGTACTTC. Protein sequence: CSATSASYEQYF.

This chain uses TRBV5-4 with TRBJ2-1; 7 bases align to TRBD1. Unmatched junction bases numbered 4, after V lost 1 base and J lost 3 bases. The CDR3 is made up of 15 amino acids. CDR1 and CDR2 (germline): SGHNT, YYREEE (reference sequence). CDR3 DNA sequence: TGTGCCAGCAGCTTGAGGGACAGATTCTACAATGAGCAGTTCTTC. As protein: CASSLRDRFYNEQFF. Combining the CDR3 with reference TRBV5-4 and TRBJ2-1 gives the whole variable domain ETGVTQSPTHLIKTRGQQVTLRCSSQSGHNTVSWYQQALGQGPQFIFQYYREEENGRGNFPPRFSGLQFPNYSSELNVNALELDDSALYLCASSLRDRFYNEQFFGPGTRLTVL.

The chain's CDR3 is CATRRDKYQPQHF. The CDR3 nucleotides are TGTGCCACACGCCGGGACAAGTATCAGCCCCAGCATTTT. V and J are TRBV15 and TRBJ1-5; possibly TRBD1 for D (6 bases). In germline, CDR1 is LNHNV, CDR2 YYDKDF (reference sequence). Trimming pared 9 bases from V and 5 bases from J, leaving 14 bases between. This CDR3 has 13 amino acids.

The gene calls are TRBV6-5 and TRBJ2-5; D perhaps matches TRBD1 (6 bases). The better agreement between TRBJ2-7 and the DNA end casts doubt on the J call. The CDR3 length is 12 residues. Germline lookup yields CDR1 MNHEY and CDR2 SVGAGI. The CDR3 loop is CASSYGGGEQYF. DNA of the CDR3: TGTGCCAGCAGTTACGGGGGCGGCGAGCAGTACTTC.

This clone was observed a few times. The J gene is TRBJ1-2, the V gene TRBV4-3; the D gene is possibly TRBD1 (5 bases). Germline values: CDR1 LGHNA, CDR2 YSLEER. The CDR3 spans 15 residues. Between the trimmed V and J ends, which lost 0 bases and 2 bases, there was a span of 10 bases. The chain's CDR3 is CASSQDRGLNYGYTF. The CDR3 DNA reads TGCGCCAGCAGCCAAGATCGGGGGTTGAACTATGGCTACACCTTC.

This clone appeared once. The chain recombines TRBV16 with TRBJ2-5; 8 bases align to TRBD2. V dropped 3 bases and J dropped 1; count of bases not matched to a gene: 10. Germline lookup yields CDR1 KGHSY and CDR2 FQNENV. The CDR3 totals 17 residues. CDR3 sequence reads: CASSQPTSGGPQETQYF. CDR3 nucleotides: TGTGCCAGCAGCCAGCCTACTAGCGGAGGGCCCCAAGAGACCCAGTACTTC.

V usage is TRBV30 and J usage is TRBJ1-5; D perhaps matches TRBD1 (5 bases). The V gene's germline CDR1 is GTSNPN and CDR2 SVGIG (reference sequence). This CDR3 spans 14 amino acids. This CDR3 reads CALISGSGNQPQHF. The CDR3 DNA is TGTGCTTTAATTTCAGGGTCGGGCAATCAGCCCCAGCATTTT.

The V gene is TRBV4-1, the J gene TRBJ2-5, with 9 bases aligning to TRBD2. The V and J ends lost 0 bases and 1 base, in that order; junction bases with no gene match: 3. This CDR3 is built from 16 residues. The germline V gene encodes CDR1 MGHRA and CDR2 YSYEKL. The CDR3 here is CASSQESGRTQETQYF. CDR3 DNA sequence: TGCGCCAGCAGCCAAGAAAGCGGGAGGACCCAAGAGACCCAGTACTTC.

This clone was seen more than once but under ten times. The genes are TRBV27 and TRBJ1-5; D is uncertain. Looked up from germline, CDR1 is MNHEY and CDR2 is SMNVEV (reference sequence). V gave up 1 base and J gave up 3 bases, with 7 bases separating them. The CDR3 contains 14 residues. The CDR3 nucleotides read TGTGCCAGCAGTTTATGGGCAGCCAATCAGCCCCAGCATTTT. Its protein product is CASSLWAANQPQHF.

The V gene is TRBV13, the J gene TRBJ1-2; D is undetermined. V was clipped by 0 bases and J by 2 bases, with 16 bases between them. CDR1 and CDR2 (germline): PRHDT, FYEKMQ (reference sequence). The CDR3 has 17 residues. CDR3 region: CASSLGAWEVQNYGYTF. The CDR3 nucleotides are TGTGCCAGCAGCTTAGGGGCGTGGGAGGTTCAGAACTATGGCTACACCTTC.

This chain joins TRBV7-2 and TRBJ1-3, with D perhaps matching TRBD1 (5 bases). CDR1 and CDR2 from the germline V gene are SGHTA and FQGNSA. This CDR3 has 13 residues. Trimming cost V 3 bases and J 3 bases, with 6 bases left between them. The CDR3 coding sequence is TGTGCCAGCAGCTTGACAGTTGGAAACACCATATATTTT. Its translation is CASSLTVGNTIYF.

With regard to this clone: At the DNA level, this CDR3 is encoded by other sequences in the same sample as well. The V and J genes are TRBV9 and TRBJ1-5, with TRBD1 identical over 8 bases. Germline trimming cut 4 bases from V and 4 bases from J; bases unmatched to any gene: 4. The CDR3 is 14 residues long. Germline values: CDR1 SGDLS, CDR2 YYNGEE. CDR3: CASSRTGGNQPQHF. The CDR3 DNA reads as TGTGCCAGCAGCCGTACAGGGGGGAATCAGCCCCAGCATTTT.

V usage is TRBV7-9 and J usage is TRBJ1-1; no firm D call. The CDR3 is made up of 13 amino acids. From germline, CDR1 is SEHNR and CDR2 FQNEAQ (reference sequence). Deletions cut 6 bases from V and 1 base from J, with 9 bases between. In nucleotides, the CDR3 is TGTGCCAGCAGTCTCCCAGAGAACACTGAAGCTTTCTTT. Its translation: CASSLPENTEAFF.

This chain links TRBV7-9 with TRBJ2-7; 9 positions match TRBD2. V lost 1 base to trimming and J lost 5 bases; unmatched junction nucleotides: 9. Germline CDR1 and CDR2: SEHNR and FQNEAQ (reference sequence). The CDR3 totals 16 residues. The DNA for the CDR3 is TGTGCCAGCAGCTTAGGGGGTAGCGGGGGATATGACGAGCAGTACTTC. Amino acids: CASSLGGSGGYDEQYF.

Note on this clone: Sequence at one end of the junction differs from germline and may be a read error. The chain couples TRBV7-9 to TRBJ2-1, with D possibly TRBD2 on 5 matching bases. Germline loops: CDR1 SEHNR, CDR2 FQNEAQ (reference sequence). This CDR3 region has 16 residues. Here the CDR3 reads CSSSLRLAPRVNEQFF. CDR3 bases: TGTTCCAGCAGCTTACGGCTAGCACCTAGGGTGAATGAGCAGTTCTTC.

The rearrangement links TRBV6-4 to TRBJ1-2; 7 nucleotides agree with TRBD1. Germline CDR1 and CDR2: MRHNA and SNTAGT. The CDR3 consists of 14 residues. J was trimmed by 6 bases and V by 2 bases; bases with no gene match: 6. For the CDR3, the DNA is TGTGCCAGCAGTGACGGAAGGGACAGTGATGGCTACACCTTC. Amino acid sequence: CASSDGRDSDGYTF.

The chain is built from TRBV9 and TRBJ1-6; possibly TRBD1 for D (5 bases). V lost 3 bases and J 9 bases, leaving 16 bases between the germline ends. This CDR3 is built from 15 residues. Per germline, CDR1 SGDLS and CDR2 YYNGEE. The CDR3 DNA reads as TGTGCCAGCAGCGGCCGGGACGTCGGGGGTTCACCCCTCCACTTT. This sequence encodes CASSGRDVGGSPLHF.

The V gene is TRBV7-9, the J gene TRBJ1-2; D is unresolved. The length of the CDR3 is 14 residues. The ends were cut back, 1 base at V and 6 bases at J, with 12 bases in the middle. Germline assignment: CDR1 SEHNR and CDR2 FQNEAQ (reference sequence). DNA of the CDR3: TGTGCCAGCAGCTTAGAGGTGAGGGTGGATGGCTACACCTTC. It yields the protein CASSLEVRVDGYTF.

CDR3 sequence reads: CATSSILAGVSDAGELFF. The DNA for the CDR3 is TGTGCCACCAGCAGTATTCTAGCGGGAGTGTCCGACGCCGGGGAGCTGTTTTTT. The rearrangement joins TRBV15 to TRBJ2-2, with TRBD2 identical over 10 bases. V shed 3 bases and J 6 bases; nucleotides not matched to a gene: 13. The germline V gene encodes CDR1 LNHNV and CDR2 YYDKDF (reference sequence). This CDR3 has 18 residues.

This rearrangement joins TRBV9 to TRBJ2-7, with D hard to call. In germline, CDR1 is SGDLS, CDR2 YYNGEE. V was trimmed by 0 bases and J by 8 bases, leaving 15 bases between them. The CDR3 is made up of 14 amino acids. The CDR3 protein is CASSVDGSPSQQYF. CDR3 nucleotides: TGTGCCAGCAGCGTAGATGGTAGTCCCTCACAGCAGTACTTC.

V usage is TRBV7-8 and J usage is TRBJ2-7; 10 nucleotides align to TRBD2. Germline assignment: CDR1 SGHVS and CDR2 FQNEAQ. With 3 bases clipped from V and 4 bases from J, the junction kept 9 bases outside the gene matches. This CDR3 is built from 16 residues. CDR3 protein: CASSLVKLAGTYEQYF. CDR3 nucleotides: TGTGCCAGCAGCTTGGTTAAACTAGCGGGGACGTACGAGCAGTACTTC. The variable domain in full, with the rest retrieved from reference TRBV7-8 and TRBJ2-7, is GAGVSQSPRYKVAKRGQDVALRCDPISGHVSLFWYQQALGQGPEFLTYFQNEAQLDKSGLPSDRFFAERPEGSVSTLKIQRTQQEDSAVYLCASSLVKLAGTYEQYFGPGTRLTVT.

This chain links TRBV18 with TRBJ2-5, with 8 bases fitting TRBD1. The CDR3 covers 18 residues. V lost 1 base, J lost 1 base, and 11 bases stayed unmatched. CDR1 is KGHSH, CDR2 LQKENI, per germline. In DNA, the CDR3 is TGTGCCAGCTCACCACTGGGACAGGTATCAAGGGGCCAAGAGACCCAGTACTTC. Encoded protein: CASSPLGQVSRGQETQYF.